A single sample is the source of the 8 T cell receptor beta chains below, sequenced in a study of blood T cell repertoires in COVID-19. Method: immunoSEQ multiplex PCR; TCRdb's copy keeps in-frame clones and lacks some. The repertoire includes approximately 270,000 clones, 75% to 90% of them detected once, and about 11% sits in the top ten. Sequencing was performed on peripheral blood. The receptors here all came from a woman in her sixties or seventies with acute or convalescent COVID-19.

The chain employs TRBV6-1 and TRBJ2-5; D might be TRBD2 (5 bases). Germline lookup yields CDR1 MNHNS and CDR2 SASEGT. The CDR3 sequence is 16 residues long. V was trimmed by 1 base and J by 5 bases, leaving 17 bases between them. The DNA of the CDR3 is TGTGCCAGCAGTGAAGGGTCCGGGGTTTATCCCGAGACCCAGTACTTC. This gives the protein CASSEGSGVYPETQYF.

The V call is TRBV5-4, the J call TRBJ2-3, with TRBD1 matching over 8 bases. CDR1 SGHNT and CDR2 YYREEE come from the germline V gene (reference sequence). There are 15 residues in the CDR3. V lost 0 bases, J lost 4 bases, and 4 bases stayed unmatched. The chain's CDR3 is CASSLDQGAADTQYF. The CDR3 DNA reads as TGTGCCAGCAGCTTGGATCAGGGGGCTGCAGATACGCAGTATTTT.

The V gene is TRBV6-6, the J gene TRBJ2-2; D is possibly TRBD2 (5 bases). There are 14 residues in the CDR3. Germline values: CDR1 MNHNY, CDR2 SVGAGI (reference sequence). Trimming pared 4 bases from V and 5 bases from J, leaving 11 bases between. CDR3: CASSWSPGTGELFF. DNA for the CDR3: TGTGCCAGCAGTTGGTCCCCGGGGACCGGGGAGCTGTTTTTT.

The chain links TRBV3-1 (or the pseudogene TRBV3-2) to TRBJ1-2; 7 bases map to TRBD1. The germline V gene encodes CDR1 LGHDT and CDR2 YNNKEL (reference sequence). This CDR3 is built from 17 residues. Unmatched junction bases numbered 14, after V lost 3 bases and J lost 4 bases. The CDR3 nucleotides read TGTGCCAGCAGCCACTCCGGGACAGTAATGGTGTCCTATGGCTACACCTTC. Its translation is CASSHSGTVMVSYGYTF.

This chain links TRBV12-3 or TRBV12-4 with TRBJ1-5; weak D call: TRBD1 (6 bases). The CDR3 spans 12 residues. Trimming shortened V by 7 bases and J by 4 bases, and 8 bases separated the two germline ends. Here the CDR3 DNA reads TGTGCCAGCACCGGACAGAATCAGCCCCAGCATTTT. It codes for CASTGQNQPQHF.

This chain links TRBV15 with TRBJ2-1, with 8 nucleotides matching TRBD2. This CDR3 contains 15 residues. The germline CDR1 and CDR2 sequences are LNHNV and YYDKDF (reference sequence). Trimming removed 4 bases from V and 2 bases from J; junction bases left unmatched: 4. This CDR3 reads CATSNGGAAYNEQFF. The DNA for the CDR3 is TGTGCCACCAGCAACGGGGGGGCGGCCTACAATGAGCAGTTCTTC.

The chain couples TRBV5-1 to TRBJ2-2; 9 nucleotides agree with TRBD1. The germline V gene encodes CDR1 SGHRS and CDR2 YFSETQ. V lost 4 bases to trimming and J lost 6 bases; unmatched junction nucleotides: 7. The CDR3 has 15 residues. The CDR3 reads CASSHDRGSAGELFF. In DNA form, the CDR3 reads TGCGCCAGCAGCCATGACAGGGGGTCGGCCGGGGAGCTGTTTTTT.

The chain has TRBV19 and TRBJ2-7, with 8 bases aligning to TRBD1. This CDR3 comprises 15 residues. Germline V gives CDR1 LNHDA, CDR2 SQIVND (reference sequence). V dropped 10 bases and J dropped 5; count of bases not matched to a gene: 16. CDR3 DNA sequence: TGTGCCACTACCAACCGCGGGACAGGCCGGGACGAGCAGTACTTC. This encodes CATTNRGTGRDEQYF. The full variable domain, completed using reference TRBV19 and TRBJ2-7, is DGGITQSPKYLFRKEGQNVTLSCEQNLNHDAMYWYRQDPGQGLRLIYYSQIVNDFQKGDIAEGYSVSREKKESFPLTVTSAQKNPTAFYLCATTNRGTGRDEQYFGPGTRLTVT.